The 14 T cell receptor beta chains below come from one sample, sequenced in a study of blood T cells in healthy people across ages. Primers used in a second PCR of roughly 6 to 11 cycles were a sample-barcoded 5' primer and a J-beta primer mix. Via MiXCR, TCRdb re-called the 5' RACE reads, giving one row per CDR3 protein. The table records about 780,000 distinct CDR3 sequences, less than 60% of them present only once. Sequencing was carried out using blood. The source of these receptors is an elderly man in good health.

The chain combines TRBV11-2 with TRBJ2-7; a possible D gene is TRBD1 (6 bases). This CDR3 is built from 13 residues. The V and J ends lost 7 bases and 8 bases respectively, with 18 bases between them. The germline V gene encodes CDR1 SGHAT and CDR2 FQNNGV. In DNA form, the CDR3 reads TGTGCCAGCATGTGGCTACAGGACAGAAAGCAGTACTTC. Encoded protein: CASMWLQDRKQYF.

This clonotype was recorded at least ten times. This CDR3 reads CASSLETETYNEQFF. In DNA form, the CDR3 reads TGTGCCAGCAGCTTAGAAACGGAGACCTACAATGAGCAGTTCTTC. V gene TRBV7-2 combines with J gene TRBJ2-1; D unresolved. Germline values: CDR1 SGHTA, CDR2 FQGNSA. The CDR3 length is 15 residues. V shed 1 base and J shed 2 bases, with 9 bases lying between them. Complete variable domain (other parts from reference TRBV7-2 and TRBJ2-1): GAGVSQSPSNKVTEKGKDVELRCDPISGHTALYWYRQSLGQGLEFLIYFQGNSAPDKSGLPSDRFSAERTGGSVSTLTIQRTQQEDSAVYLCASSLETETYNEQFFGPGTRLTVL.

In its sample, this clonotype was seen many times. CDR3: CASTPGQAYEQYF. Written as DNA, the CDR3 is TGTGCCAGCACCCCCGGACAGGCCTACGAGCAGTACTTC. This chain links TRBV28 with TRBJ2-7, with 7 bases that match TRBD1. The ends lost 7 bases at V and 2 bases at J; junction bases unmatched: 5. This CDR3 comprises 13 residues. From germline, CDR1 is MDHEN and CDR2 SYDVKM.

This clonotype was observed a few times. The V and J genes are TRBV29-1 and TRBJ2-7, with 14 bases matching TRBD2. The better agreement between TRBJ2-5 and the DNA end casts doubt on the J call. Germline-derived CDR1 and CDR2 are SQVTM and ANQGSEA. This CDR3 comprises 14 residues. CDR3: CSVVTSGRGGTQYF. The CDR3 DNA reads TGCAGCGTTGTGACTAGCGGGAGGGGTGGGACCCAGTACTTC.

V is TRBV5-4 and J is TRBJ2-5; 7 nucleotides match TRBD1. Looked up from germline, CDR1 is SGHNT and CDR2 is YYREEE (reference sequence). The CDR3 consists of 16 residues. Trimming cost V 4 bases and J 2 bases; bases outside gene matches: 11. The chain's CDR3 is CASSSDRVLGQETQYF. The DNA of the CDR3 is TGTGCCAGCAGCAGCGACAGGGTATTAGGGCAAGAGACCCAGTACTTC.

The chain employs TRBV3-1 and TRBJ2-3; the D gene could be TRBD1 or TRBD2 (5 bases each). This CDR3 is 15 amino acids long. Trimming left V 2 bases short and J 3 bases short, with 12 bases between. In germline, CDR1 is LGHDT, CDR2 YNNKEL (reference sequence). CDR3 protein: CASSQTGTITDTQYF. CDR3 bases: TGTGCCAGCAGCCAAACCGGGACCATAACAGATACGCAGTATTTT.

This clonotype was detected ten times or more. The V call is TRBV4-2, the J call TRBJ2-7; 12 bases are a match to TRBD2. Unmatched junction bases numbered 6, after V lost 5 bases and J lost 4 bases. The germline V gene encodes CDR1 LGHNA and CDR2 YNFKEQ. The CDR3 runs to 15 residues. The CDR3 region is CASSKPSGRGYEQYF. The CDR3 DNA sequence: TGTGCCAGCAGCAAGCCTAGCGGGAGGGGTTACGAGCAGTACTTC.

This clonotype was observed at least ten times. The V call is TRBV7-6, the J call TRBJ1-5; D call uncertain. V was pared by 2 bases and J by 3 bases, with 5 bases between. The length of the CDR3 is 13 residues. Germline assignment: CDR1 SGHVS and CDR2 FNYEAQ. The CDR3 spells CASSLSDNQPQHF. For the CDR3, the DNA is TGTGCCAGCAGCTTATCCGACAATCAGCCCCAGCATTTT.

This clonotype was detected many times. This sequence joins TRBV7-2 and TRBJ2-7, with D tentatively TRBD2 (5 bases). Trimming removed 0 bases at V and 7 bases at J, with 10 bases between. Germline V lookup: CDR1 SGHTA, CDR2 FQGNSA. CDR3 length: 13 residues. CDR3 in DNA: TGTGCCAGCAGCTTAGCCCCCGGGAATGAGCAGTACTTC. As protein: CASSLAPGNEQYF.

The rearrangement uses TRBV11-3 and TRBJ2-1, with D possibly TRBD2 on 6 matching bases. The length of the CDR3 is 16 residues. Germline V gene sequence: CDR1 SGHNT, CDR2 YENEEA. V dropped 8 bases and J dropped 2 bases, with 19 bases sitting between them. The CDR3 coding sequence is TGTGCCAGCTCCGGATCTATTGGCGGGGCCTACAATGAGCAGTTCTTC. Translating gives CASSGSIGGAYNEQFF.

This chain joins TRBV7-9 and TRBJ2-4; D is possibly TRBD1 (8 bases). The CDR3 loop spans 15 amino acids. The V end lost 4 bases, the J end lost 6 bases, and 16 bases lay between the germline ends. The germline V gene encodes CDR1 SEHNR and CDR2 FQNEAQ (reference sequence). CDR3 DNA sequence: TGTGCCAGCAGCTCCCGGACAGGGAGGGTAAACATTCAGTACTTC. Translation: CASSSRTGRVNIQYF.

This chain connects TRBV14 to TRBJ2-7; maybe TRBD2 (5 bases). The CDR3 is 15 residues long. Germline V gene lookup returns CDR1 SGHDN and CDR2 FVKESK. V was pared by 4 bases and J by 12 bases, with 25 bases between. The CDR3 region has the DNA TGTGCCAGCAGCCGCCGTAGCGAAATGTGGGAGACCCGGTACTTC. Encoded protein: CASSRRSEMWETRYF.

This clonotype was seen only a few times. The J gene is TRBJ2-3, the V gene TRBV4-2; 7 bases align to TRBD2. After removal of 1 base from V and 6 bases from J, the junction contained 10 bases not matched to a gene. The germline CDR1 and CDR2 sequences are LGHNA and YNFKEQ. CDR3 length: 16 amino acids. This CDR3 reads CASSQVPAGRSDTQYF. CDR3 DNA: TGTGCCAGCAGCCAAGTCCCAGCGGGGAGGTCGGATACGCAGTATTTT.

This clonotype was seen a single time. The rearrangement links TRBV7-8 to TRBJ2-1; 9 bases fit TRBD2. V dropped 0 bases and J dropped 2; count of bases not matched to a gene: 5. The CDR3 is made up of 17 amino acids. The V gene's germline CDR1 is SGHVS and CDR2 FQNEAQ. CDR3 amino acids: CASSLAPLAGPYNEQFF. CDR3 coding DNA: TGTGCCAGCAGCTTAGCGCCTCTAGCGGGACCCTACAATGAGCAGTTCTTC.